The following is a T cell receptor (beta chain) sequence with its context. Its antigen is currently unknown. TCRdb keeps only in-frame clones here, not all; method: immunoSEQ multiplex PCR. The data show about 8,400 clones, approximately 80% seen once. This entry belongs to a study of early stage breast cancer tumors. General study results and limits: Comparing each tissue with blood distinguished tumor from normal in most of the 16 patients.

The CDR3 length is 16 residues. The germline gives CDR1 SGHAT, CDR2 FQDESV (reference sequence). After removal of 0 bases from V and 11 bases from J, the junction contained 7 bases not matched to a gene. This TCR was recovered from a person in their sixties with breast cancer. Source material: normal breast tissue next to the tumor. The chain links TRBV11-1 to TRBJ2-1, with TRBD2 matching over 13 bases. CDR3 region: CASSLAPGLAGTKQFF. DNA for the CDR3: TGTGCCAGCAGCTTAGCGCCGGGACTAGCGGGAACCAAGCAGTTCTTC.